What follows describes a single TCR beta chain. Its antigen is as yet unknown. This sample also contains other DNA sequences that code for the same CDR3. CDR1 and CDR2 (germline): SGHRS, YFSETQ. CDR3 length: 15 residues. V lost 0 bases to trimming and J lost 0 bases, with 7 bases between them. This sample was taken from a study of chemoradiotherapy in HPV16-positive cancers. Study summary: Candidate HPV-specific T-cell clones and common TCR motifs came from functional assays in two HPV16-positive patients. Overall study findings and caveats: For HPV16-positive patients, expanding HPV-responsive T cells associated with longer recurrence-free survival. The functional HPV-specific definition rests on just two HPV16-positive patients. Candidate HPV-specific clones and E7-related TCR motifs grew in tumor during treatment.

Clones were sequenced by immunoSEQ multiplex PCR, and TCRdb holds only the in-frame ones, with some missing. The data contain approximately 11,000 clones, roughly 73% of them singletons. Specimen collection occurred from a patient who underwent chemoradiotherapy. This clonotype was sampled from a human donor with HPV-associated anogenital cancer. This chain connects TRBV5-1 to TRBJ1-5; D remains unclear. The CDR3 nucleotides are TGCGCCAGCAGCTTGGATGGTTATAGCAATCAGCCCCAGCATTTT. It specifies CASSLDGYSNQPQHF.